This TCR beta chain was captured in a study of blood T cell repertoires in COVID-19. Looking at the study overall: The analysed material was cDNA or gDNA that came from T cells, B-cell-depleted T cells, or PBMCs.

In the original workflow: Amplifying reference gene primers gave estimates of nucleated cell counts. The data were produced by immunoSEQ multiplex PCR, yet TCRdb's version contains in-frame clones alone and is incomplete. V and J calls and clone size are as listed in that table; D and trimming were resolved from the DNA. Of 100,000 to 150,000 clones in the sample, 90% to 95% are singletons; the top ten hold about 2%. Trimming at V came to 7 bases and at J to 3 bases, leaving 20 bases not matched to a gene. The CDR3 consists of 19 residues. Per the germline V gene, CDR1 is LNHDA and CDR2 is SQIVND (reference sequence).

This TCR was sampled from a man aged 50-60 years with COVID-19, enrolled during active disease. V usage is TRBV19 and J usage is TRBJ1-2, with TRBD1 identical over 10 bases. The sequenced sample consisted of peripheral blood. CDR3: CASTRDVGTGAPFYYGYTF. The CDR3 DNA follows: TGTGCCAGTACCCGCGACGTTGGGACAGGGGCCCCATTCTACTATGGCTACACCTTC. Variable domain in full (rest from reference TRBV19 and TRBJ1-2): DGGITQSPKYLFRKEGQNVTLSCEQNLNHDAMYWYRQDPGQGLRLIYYSQIVNDFQKGDIAEGYSVSREKKESFPLTVTSAQKNPTAFYLCASTRDVGTGAPFYYGYTFGSGTRLTVV.